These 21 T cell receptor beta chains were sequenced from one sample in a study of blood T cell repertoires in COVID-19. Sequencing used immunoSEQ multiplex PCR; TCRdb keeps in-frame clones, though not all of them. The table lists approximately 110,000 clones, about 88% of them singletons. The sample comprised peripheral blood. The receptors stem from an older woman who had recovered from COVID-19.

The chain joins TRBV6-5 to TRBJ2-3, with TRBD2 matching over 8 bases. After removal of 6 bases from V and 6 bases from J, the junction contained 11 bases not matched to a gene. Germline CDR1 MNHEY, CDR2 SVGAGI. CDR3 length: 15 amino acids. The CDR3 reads CASRDRSGGGDTQYF. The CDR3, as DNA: TGTGCCAGCAGGGACCGCAGCGGGGGTGGGGATACGCAGTATTTT.

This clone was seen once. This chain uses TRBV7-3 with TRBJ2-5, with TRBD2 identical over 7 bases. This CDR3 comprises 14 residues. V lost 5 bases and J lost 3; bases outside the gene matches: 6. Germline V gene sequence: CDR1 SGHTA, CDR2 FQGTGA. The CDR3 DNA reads TGTGCCAGCAGCCATGGGGGAGGGGAAGAGACCCAGTACTTC. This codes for CASSHGGGEETQYF.

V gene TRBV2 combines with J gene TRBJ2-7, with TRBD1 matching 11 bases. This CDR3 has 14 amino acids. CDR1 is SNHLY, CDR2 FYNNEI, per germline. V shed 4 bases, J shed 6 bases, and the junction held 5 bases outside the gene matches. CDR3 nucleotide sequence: TGTGCCAGCAGTGCCGGGACAGGGGGGGTCGAGCAGTACTTC. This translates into CASSAGTGGVEQYF.

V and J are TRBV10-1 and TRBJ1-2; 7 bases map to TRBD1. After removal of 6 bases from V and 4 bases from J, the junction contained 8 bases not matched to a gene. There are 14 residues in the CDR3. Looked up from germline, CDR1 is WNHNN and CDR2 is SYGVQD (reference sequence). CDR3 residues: CASSDDRESYGYTF. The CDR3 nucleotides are TGCGCCAGCAGCGACGACAGGGAGAGCTATGGCTACACCTTC.

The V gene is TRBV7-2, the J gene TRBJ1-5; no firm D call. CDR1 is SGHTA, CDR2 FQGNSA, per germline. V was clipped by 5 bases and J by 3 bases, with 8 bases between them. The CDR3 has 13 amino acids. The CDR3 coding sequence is TGTGCCAGCAGCCCAAGCCTCAATCAGCCCCAGCATTTT. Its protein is CASSPSLNQPQHF.

The CDR3, as DNA: TGCGCCAGCAGCCAGGATACAGCTAACTATGGCTACACCTTC. This gives the protein CASSQDTANYGYTF. The V call is TRBV4-3, the J call TRBJ1-2; D gene uncertain. CDR3 length: 14 amino acids. Germline CDR1 LGHNA, CDR2 YSLEER. Trimming shortened V by 3 bases and J by 0 bases, and 8 bases separated the two germline ends.

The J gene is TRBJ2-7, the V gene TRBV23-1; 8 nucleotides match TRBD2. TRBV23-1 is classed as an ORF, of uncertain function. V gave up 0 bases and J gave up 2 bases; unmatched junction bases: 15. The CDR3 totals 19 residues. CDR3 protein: CASSQSGSPSGSIPYEQYF. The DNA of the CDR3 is TGCGCCAGCAGTCAATCGGGCAGTCCTAGCGGGTCCATCCCCTACGAGCAGTACTTC.

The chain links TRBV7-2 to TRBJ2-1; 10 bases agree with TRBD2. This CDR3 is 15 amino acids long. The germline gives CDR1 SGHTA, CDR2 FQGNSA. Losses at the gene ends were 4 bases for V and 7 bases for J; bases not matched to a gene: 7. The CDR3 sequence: CASSSLAGAGNEQFF. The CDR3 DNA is TGTGCCAGCAGCTCTCTAGCGGGGGCGGGGAATGAGCAGTTCTTC.

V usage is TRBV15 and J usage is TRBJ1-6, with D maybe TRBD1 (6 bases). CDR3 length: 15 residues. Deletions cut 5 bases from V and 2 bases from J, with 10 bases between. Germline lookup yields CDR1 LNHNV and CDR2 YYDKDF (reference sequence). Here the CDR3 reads CATSGRTAYNSPLHF. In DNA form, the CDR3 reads TGTGCCACCAGCGGAAGGACAGCCTATAATTCACCCCTCCACTTT.

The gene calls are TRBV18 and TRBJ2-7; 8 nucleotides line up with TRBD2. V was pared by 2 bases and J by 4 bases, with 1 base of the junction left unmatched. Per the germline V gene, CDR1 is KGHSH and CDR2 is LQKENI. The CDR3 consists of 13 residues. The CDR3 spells CASSPAGGYEQYF. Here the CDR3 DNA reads TGTGCCAGCTCACCAGCGGGGGGTTACGAGCAGTACTTC.

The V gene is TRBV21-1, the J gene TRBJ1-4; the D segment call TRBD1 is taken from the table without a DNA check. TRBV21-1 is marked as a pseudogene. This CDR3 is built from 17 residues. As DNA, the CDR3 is TGTGCCAGCAGCAAACAGGGGGCGAGTGCAACTAATGAAAAACTGTTTTTT. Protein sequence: CASSKQGASATNEKLFF.

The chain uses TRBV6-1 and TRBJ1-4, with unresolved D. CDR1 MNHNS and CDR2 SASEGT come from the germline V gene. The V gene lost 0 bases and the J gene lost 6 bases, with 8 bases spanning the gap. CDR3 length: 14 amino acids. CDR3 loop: CASSEAVTYEKLFF. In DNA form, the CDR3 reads TGTGCCAGCAGTGAAGCGGTGACATATGAAAAACTGTTTTTT.

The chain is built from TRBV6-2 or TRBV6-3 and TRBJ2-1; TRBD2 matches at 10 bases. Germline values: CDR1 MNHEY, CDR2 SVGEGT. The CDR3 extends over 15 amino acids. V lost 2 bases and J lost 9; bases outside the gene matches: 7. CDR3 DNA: TGTGCCAGCAGTTACATAGCGGGAGGCCATGGTGAGCAGTTCTTC. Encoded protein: CASSYIAGGHGEQFF.

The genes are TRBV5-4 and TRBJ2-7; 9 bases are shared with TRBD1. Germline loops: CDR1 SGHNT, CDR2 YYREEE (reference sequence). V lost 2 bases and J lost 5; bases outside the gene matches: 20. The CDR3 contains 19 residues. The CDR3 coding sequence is TGTGCCAGCAGCTTCCTTCGGGGACAGGGATATTATCCGAGCCACGAGCAGTACTTC. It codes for CASSFLRGQGYYPSHEQYF.

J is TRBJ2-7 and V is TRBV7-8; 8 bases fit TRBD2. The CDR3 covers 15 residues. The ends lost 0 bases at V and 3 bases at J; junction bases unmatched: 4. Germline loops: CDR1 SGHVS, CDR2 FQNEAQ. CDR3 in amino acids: CASSLAGGGIYEQYF. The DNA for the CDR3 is TGTGCCAGCAGCTTAGCCGGGGGGGGTATCTACGAGCAGTACTTC. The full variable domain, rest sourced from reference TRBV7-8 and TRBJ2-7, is GAGVSQSPRYKVAKRGQDVALRCDPISGHVSLFWYQQALGQGPEFLTYFQNEAQLDKSGLPSDRFFAERPEGSVSTLKIQRTQQEDSAVYLCASSLAGGGIYEQYFGPGTRLTVT.

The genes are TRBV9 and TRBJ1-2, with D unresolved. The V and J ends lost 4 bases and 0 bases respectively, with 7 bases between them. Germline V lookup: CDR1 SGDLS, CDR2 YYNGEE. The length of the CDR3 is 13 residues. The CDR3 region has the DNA TGTGCCAGCAGCCCCAACACTAACTATGGCTACACCTTC. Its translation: CASSPNTNYGYTF.

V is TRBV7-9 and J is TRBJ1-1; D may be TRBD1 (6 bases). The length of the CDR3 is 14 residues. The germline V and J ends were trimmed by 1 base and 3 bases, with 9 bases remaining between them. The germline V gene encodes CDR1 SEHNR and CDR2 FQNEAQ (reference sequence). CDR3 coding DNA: TGTGCCAGCAGCTTAGAAAGGGGGTACACTGAAGCTTTCTTT. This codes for CASSLERGYTEAFF.

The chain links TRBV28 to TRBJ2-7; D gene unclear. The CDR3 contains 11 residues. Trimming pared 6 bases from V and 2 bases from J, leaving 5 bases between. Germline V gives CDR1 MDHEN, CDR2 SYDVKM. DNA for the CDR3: TGTGCCAGCAGACGGGCCTACGAGCAGTACTTC. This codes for CASRRAYEQYF.

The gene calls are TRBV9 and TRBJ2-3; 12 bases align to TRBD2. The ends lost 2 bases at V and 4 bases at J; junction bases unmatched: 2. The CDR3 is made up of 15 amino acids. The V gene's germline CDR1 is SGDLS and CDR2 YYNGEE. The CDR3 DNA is TGTGCCAGCAGCGTCCGACTAGCGGGGGCAGATACGCAGTATTTT. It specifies CASSVRLAGADTQYF. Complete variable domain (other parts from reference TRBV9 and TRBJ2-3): DSGVTQTPKHLITATGQRVTLRCSPRSGDLSVYWYQQSLDQGLQFLIQYYNGEERAKGNILERFSAQQFPDLHSELNLSSLELGDSALYFCASSVRLAGADTQYFGPGTRLTVL.

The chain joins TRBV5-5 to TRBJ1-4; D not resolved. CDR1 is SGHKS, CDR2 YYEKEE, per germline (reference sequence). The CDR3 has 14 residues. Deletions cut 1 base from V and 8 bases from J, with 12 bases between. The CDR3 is CASSLIALTEKLFF. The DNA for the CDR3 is TGTGCCAGCAGCTTGATAGCTCTCACGGAAAAACTGTTTTTT. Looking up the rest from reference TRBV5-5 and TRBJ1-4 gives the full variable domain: DAGVTQSPTHLIKTRGQQVTLRCSPISGHKSVSWYQQVLGQGPQFIFQYYEKEERGRGNFPDRFSARQFPNYSSELNVNALLLGDSALYLCASSLIALTEKLFFGSGTQLSVL.

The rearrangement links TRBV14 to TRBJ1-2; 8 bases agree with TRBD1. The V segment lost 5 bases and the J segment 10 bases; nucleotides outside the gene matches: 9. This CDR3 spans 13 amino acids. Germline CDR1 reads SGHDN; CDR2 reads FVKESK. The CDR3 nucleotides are TGTGCCAGCAGCGACGGACAGGGACGTGACTACACCTTC. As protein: CASSDGQGRDYTF.